Presented here are 23 T cell receptor beta chains from one specimen sequenced in a study of cytomegalovirus exposure and HLA in healthy donors. A multiplex PCR was run with 60 Vbeta primers and 13 Jbeta primers. Libraries were prepared by immunoSEQ multiplex PCR; TCRdb keeps only in-frame clonotypes and omits some of them. The sample has approximately 130,000 clones. Sequenced material: PBMCs. Receptor source: a woman in her sixties or seventies in good health and CMV-seronegative.

The V gene is TRBV28, the J gene TRBJ1-6; the D is unclear. The CDR3 spans 17 residues. In germline, CDR1 is MDHEN, CDR2 SYDVKM. Trimming took off 1 base at V and 0 bases at J, with 10 bases between the two ends. CDR3 nucleotides: TGTGCCAGCAGTTTATTAAGAGGGAGCTCCTATAATTCACCCCTCCACTTT. This translates into CASSLLRGSSYNSPLHF.

CDR3 sequence reads: CASSARPGTGVGGYTF. The DNA of the CDR3 is TGTGCCAGCAGCGCACGTCCCGGGACAGGGGTGGGTGGCTACACCTTC. The V and J genes are TRBV9 and TRBJ1-2; 10 nucleotides align to TRBD1. The V segment lost 3 bases and the J segment 7 bases; nucleotides outside the gene matches: 12. The CDR3 has 16 amino acids. The germline V gene encodes CDR1 SGDLS and CDR2 YYNGEE.

The genes are TRBV27 and TRBJ2-2, with TRBD2 matching 8 bases. Germline lookup yields CDR1 MNHEY and CDR2 SMNVEV (reference sequence). This CDR3 has 15 residues. The V and J ends lost 6 bases and 3 bases, in that order; junction bases with no gene match: 6. The CDR3 sequence: CASRRAGADTGELFF. As DNA, the CDR3 is TGTGCCAGCAGAAGAGCGGGGGCCGACACCGGGGAGCTGTTTTTT.

The rearrangement uses TRBV5-1 and TRBJ2-3, with 8 bases fitting TRBD2. Per germline, CDR1 SGHRS and CDR2 YFSETQ. The trim removed 4 bases at V and 4 bases at J, leaving 8 bases unmatched. This CDR3 contains 15 residues. CDR3 region: CASSTSGGAADTQYF. CDR3 coding DNA: TGCGCCAGCAGCACGTCCGGGGGGGCGGCAGATACGCAGTATTTT.

This chain joins TRBV6-1 and TRBJ1-4; D is unclear. CDR3 size: 13 residues. CDR1 and CDR2 (germline): MNHNS, SASEGT. V lost 6 bases, J lost 5 bases, and 10 bases lay in between. CDR3 sequence reads: CASRRSENEKLFF. The CDR3 nucleotides are TGTGCCAGCAGGCGGAGTGAGAATGAAAAACTGTTTTTT.

The V gene is TRBV28, the J gene TRBJ1-5; D ambiguous. V lost 6 bases to trimming and J lost 3 bases, with 6 bases between them. CDR3 length equals 12 residues. The germline gives CDR1 MDHEN, CDR2 SYDVKM. Here the CDR3 reads CASRGVNQPQHF. As DNA, the CDR3 is TGTGCCAGCAGGGGAGTCAATCAGCCCCAGCATTTT.

The V call is TRBV6-1, the J call TRBJ1-5, with 10 bases aligning to TRBD1. After removal of 8 bases from V and 5 bases from J, the junction contained 6 bases not matched to a gene. This CDR3 region has 14 residues. Germline CDR1 reads MNHNS; CDR2 reads SASEGT. The CDR3 sequence is CASETGTGDQPQHF. The CDR3 bases are TGTGCCAGCGAGACTGGGACAGGGGATCAGCCCCAGCATTTT.

CDR3 sequence reads: CASSGGTGNHPLMGYGYTF. The CDR3, as DNA: TGTGCCAGCAGTGGGGGGACAGGGAACCATCCTCTCATGGGGTATGGCTACACCTTC. The V call is TRBV6-1, the J call TRBJ1-2, with TRBD1 matching 9 bases. The V and J ends lost 4 bases and 5 bases, in that order; junction bases with no gene match: 20. CDR3 size: 19 residues. Per the germline V gene, CDR1 is MNHNS and CDR2 is SASEGT.

CDR3 DNA: TGTGCCAGCAGCTTGGGCGGGCAGTCCTACGAGCAGTACTTC. This gives the protein CASSLGGQSYEQYF. The genes are TRBV5-4 and TRBJ2-7; a possible D gene is TRBD2 (5 bases). Germline assignment: CDR1 SGHNT and CDR2 YYREEE (reference sequence). V lost 0 bases to trimming and J lost 1 base, with 8 bases between them. This CDR3 is built from 14 residues.

The chain employs TRBV5-1 and TRBJ2-2; a possible D gene is TRBD2 (6 bases). Germline V gene sequence: CDR1 SGHRS, CDR2 YFSETQ. Trimming shortened V by 4 bases and J by 2 bases, and 15 bases separated the two germline ends. This CDR3 has 16 amino acids. CDR3 loop: CASSPSGTPNTGELFF. As DNA, the CDR3 is TGCGCCAGCAGCCCCTCCGGGACTCCCAACACCGGGGAGCTGTTTTTT.

The V gene is TRBV5-4, the J gene TRBJ2-7, with D unresolved. The CDR3 has 12 amino acids. Germline V CDR1 and CDR2: SGHNT, YYREEE (reference sequence). V gave up 0 bases and J gave up 6 bases, with 7 bases separating them. CDR3 residues: CASSLVAGEQYF. The CDR3 DNA follows: TGTGCCAGCAGCTTGGTTGCCGGCGAGCAGTACTTC.

The V and J genes are TRBV5-6 and TRBJ2-7; 12 positions match TRBD2. There are 16 residues in the CDR3. In germline, CDR1 is SGHDT, CDR2 YYEEEE. The ends lost 5 bases at V and 4 bases at J; junction bases unmatched: 10. CDR3 nucleotides: TGTGCCAGCAGACCGGGGGCTAGCGGGGGGGTGTACGAGCAGTACTTC. Protein: CASRPGASGGVYEQYF.

The chain links TRBV4-1 to TRBJ2-1; 7 nucleotides line up with TRBD2. V shed 4 bases and J 8 bases; nucleotides not matched to a gene: 14. This CDR3 has 16 residues. Germline CDR1 reads MGHRA; CDR2 reads YSYEKL. This chain's CDR3 is CASSPYPGLQVDEQFF. CDR3 DNA sequence: TGCGCCAGCAGCCCCTACCCGGGACTACAGGTAGATGAGCAGTTCTTC.

Comment on this clone: The junction shows a germline mismatch at one end, possibly a read error. The gene calls are TRBV6-1 and TRBJ1-3; no clear D gene. The length of the CDR3 is 15 residues. Looked up from germline, CDR1 is MNHNS and CDR2 is SASEGT. The DNA of the CDR3 is TGTGCCAGCAGGGAAGGAGCTAGCTCTGGAAACACCATATATTTT. Translating gives CASREGASSGNTIYF.

V gene TRBV5-1 combines with J gene TRBJ2-1; 8 nucleotides match TRBD1. The CDR3 sequence is 15 residues long. The J segment lost 8 bases and the V segment lost 3 bases, leaving 10 bases of the junction unmatched. CDR1 and CDR2 (germline): SGHRS, YFSETQ. The CDR3: CASSSDGQGMDEQFF. The CDR3 DNA is TGCGCCAGCAGCTCGGATGGACAGGGCATGGATGAGCAGTTCTTC.

The rearrangement links TRBV19 to TRBJ1-4; D remains unclear. Germline V lookup: CDR1 LNHDA, CDR2 SQIVND (reference sequence). The CDR3 length is 14 residues. V lost 6 bases and J lost 8, with 16 bases in between. CDR3 sequence: CASSAPRVAEKLFF. CDR3 DNA: TGTGCCAGTAGCGCCCCCCGGGTTGCGGAAAAACTGTTTTTT.

The V gene is TRBV6-5, the J gene TRBJ2-5; 10 bases match TRBD2. The J call may be mistaken, given a closer DNA end match to TRBJ2-7. CDR1 and CDR2 (germline): MNHEY, SVGAGI. The CDR3 has 16 residues. The CDR3 sequence is CASSYRRAGGPYEQYF. The DNA of the CDR3 is TGTGCCAGCAGTTACAGGAGAGCGGGGGGGCCCTACGAGCAGTACTTC.

The chain employs TRBV28 and TRBJ2-7; D gene ambiguous. The length of the CDR3 is 15 residues. Germline V gene sequence: CDR1 MDHEN, CDR2 SYDVKM. Trimming removed 2 bases from V and 2 bases from J, with 13 bases in between. The CDR3 is CASSLRSAPPYEQYF. The CDR3, as DNA: TGTGCCAGCAGTTTAAGGAGCGCACCCCCCTACGAGCAGTACTTC.

The chain links TRBV4-1 to TRBJ2-5; 9 bases match TRBD1. The J call may not be correct, given that the DNA end is closer to TRBJ2-7. Germline-derived CDR1 and CDR2 are MGHRA and YSYEKL. There are 19 residues in the CDR3. This CDR3 is CASSQDRRGQGLYAYEQYF. In DNA form, the CDR3 reads TGCGCCAGCAGCCAAGATAGAAGAGGACAGGGGTTATATGCCTACGAGCAGTACTTC.

The chain is built from TRBV5-1 and TRBJ1-2, with TRBD1 matching 9 bases. Germline V gene lookup returns CDR1 SGHRS and CDR2 YFSETQ. The CDR3 covers 14 residues. V was pared by 3 bases and J by 8 bases, with 8 bases of the junction left unmatched. The CDR3 DNA reads as TGCGCCAGCAGCTCGGGACAGGGATTTGGGGGCTACACCTTC. Its protein product is CASSSGQGFGGYTF.

DNA for the CDR3: TGTGCCAGCAGCGCATCAGGGGGCGGGAGGGCAGATACGCAGTATTTT. Translated: CASSASGGGRADTQYF. The V gene is TRBV9, the J gene TRBJ2-3; D possibly corresponds to TRBD2 (9 bases). Germline CDR1 reads SGDLS; CDR2 reads YYNGEE. The CDR3 spans 16 residues. Trimming took off 3 bases at V and 4 bases at J, with 18 bases between the two ends.

The gene calls are TRBV10-3 and TRBJ2-5, with 8 bases aligning to TRBD2. The CDR3 totals 17 residues. Per the germline V gene, CDR1 is ENHRY and CDR2 is SYGVKD. The ends lost 4 bases at V and 5 bases at J; junction bases unmatched: 15. Written as DNA, the CDR3 is TGTGCCATCAGTGGAACCGGCCGAGCGGGAGTAAGGGAGACCCAGTACTTC. Translation gives CAISGTGRAGVRETQYF.

V and J are TRBV7-9 and TRBJ2-1, with a tentative D call TRBD1 (6 bases). The CDR3 is made up of 15 amino acids. V was cut by 5 bases and J by 4 bases, with 15 bases left in between. Per the germline V gene, CDR1 is SEHNR and CDR2 is FQNEAQ (reference sequence). The CDR3 DNA reads TGTGCCAGCAGCCCGGACAGCCTTAGTTACAATGAGCAGTTCTTC. Translated, it gives CASSPDSLSYNEQFF.